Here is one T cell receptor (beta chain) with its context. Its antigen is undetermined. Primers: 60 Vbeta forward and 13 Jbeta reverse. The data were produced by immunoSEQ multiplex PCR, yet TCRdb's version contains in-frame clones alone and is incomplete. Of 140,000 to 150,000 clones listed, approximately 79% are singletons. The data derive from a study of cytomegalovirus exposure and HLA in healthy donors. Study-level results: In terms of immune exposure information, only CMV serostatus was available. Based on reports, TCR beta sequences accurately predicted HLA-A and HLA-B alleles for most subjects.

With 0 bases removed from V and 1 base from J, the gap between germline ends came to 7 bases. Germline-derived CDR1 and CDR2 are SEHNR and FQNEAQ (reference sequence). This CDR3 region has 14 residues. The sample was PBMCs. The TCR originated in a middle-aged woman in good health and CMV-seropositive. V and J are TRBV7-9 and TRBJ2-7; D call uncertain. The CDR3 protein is CASSLAHLSYEQYF. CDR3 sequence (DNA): TGTGCCAGCAGCTTAGCTCACCTATCCTACGAGCAGTACTTC.